This T cell receptor beta chain was captured in a study of blood T cell repertoires in COVID-19. Background on the study: Sources were T cells, B-cell-depleted T cells, or PBMCs; the material itself was cDNA or gDNA.

The CDR3 totals 17 residues. V was cut by 9 bases and J by 1 base, with 19 bases left in between. Germline V lookup: CDR1 LNHDA, CDR2 SQIVND (reference sequence). Study processing details: The authors estimated nucleated cell counts from reference gene primer amplification. The protocol was immunoSEQ multiplex PCR, while the TCRdb copy is restricted to in-frame clones and leaves out a portion. That table supplies the V and J calls and clone size; D and trimming were determined from the DNA. The data hold 200,000 to 300,000 clones, with around 90% observed a single time. The specimen was peripheral blood. This TCR came from a man aged 55 to 70 who had recovered from COVID-19. The rearrangement uses TRBV19 and TRBJ1-6; D may be TRBD1 (6 bases). CDR3 region: CASRVGGAGSYNSPLHF. The CDR3, as DNA: TGTGCCAGCCGCGTAGGGGGGGCAGGATCCTATAATTCACCCCTCCACTTT.